The following is a T cell receptor (beta chain) sequence with its context. Its specificity is unknown. Germline V CDR1 and CDR2: MNHEY, SMNVEV (reference sequence). Trimming at V came to 5 bases and at J to 5 bases, leaving 8 bases not matched to a gene. The CDR3 consists of 14 residues. Mismatch repair deficiency was confirmed in all patients, by PCR or immunohistochemistry. TCRs were sequenced from a few patients responding to pembrolizumab. The data stem from a study of PD-1 blockade in mismatch repair-deficient tumors. Study results and limitations: Rapid post-treatment expansion, then contraction, generally preceding radiologic response, marked tumor-resident clones.

Data came from immunoSEQ multiplex PCR; TCRdb stores just in-frame clones and leaves some out. The sample includes about 110,000 clones, over 60% of them seen just once. The material was peripheral blood, obtained about 60 weeks after starting pembrolizumab. This chain links TRBV27 with TRBJ1-2, with 7 bases that match TRBD1. The receptor comes from an adult with mismatch repair-deficient cancer. CDR3 protein: CASSPRQGWYGYTF. The DNA of the CDR3 is TGTGCCAGCAGTCCGCGACAGGGTTGGTATGGCTACACCTTC.